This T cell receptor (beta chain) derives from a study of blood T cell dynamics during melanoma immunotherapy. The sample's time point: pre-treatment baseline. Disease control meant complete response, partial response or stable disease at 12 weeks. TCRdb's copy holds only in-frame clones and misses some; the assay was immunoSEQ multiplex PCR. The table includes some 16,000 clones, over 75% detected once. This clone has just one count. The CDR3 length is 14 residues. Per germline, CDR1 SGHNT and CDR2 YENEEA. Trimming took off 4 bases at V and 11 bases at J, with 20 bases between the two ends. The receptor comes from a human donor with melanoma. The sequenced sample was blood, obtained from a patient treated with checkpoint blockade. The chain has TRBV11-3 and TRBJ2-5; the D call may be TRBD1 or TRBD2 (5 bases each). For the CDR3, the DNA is TGTGCCAGCAGCTCCAGGGACGGACCCTTGGAGCAGTACTTC. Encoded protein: CASSSRDGPLEQYF.